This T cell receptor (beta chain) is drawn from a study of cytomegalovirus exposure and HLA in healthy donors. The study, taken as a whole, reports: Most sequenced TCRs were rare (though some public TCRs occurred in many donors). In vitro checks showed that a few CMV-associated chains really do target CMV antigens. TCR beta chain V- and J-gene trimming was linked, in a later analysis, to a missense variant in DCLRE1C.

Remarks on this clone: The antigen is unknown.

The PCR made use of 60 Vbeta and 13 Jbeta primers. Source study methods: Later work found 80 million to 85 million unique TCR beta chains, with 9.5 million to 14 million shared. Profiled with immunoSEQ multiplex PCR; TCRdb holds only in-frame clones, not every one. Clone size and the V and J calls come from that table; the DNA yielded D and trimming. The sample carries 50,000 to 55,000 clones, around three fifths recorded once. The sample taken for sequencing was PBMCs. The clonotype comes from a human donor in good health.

CDR3 nucleotides: TGTGCCAGCCGCGGACAGGGGCGAAACACCATATATTTT. It encodes CASRGQGRNTIYF. The chain combines TRBV19 with TRBJ1-3; 9 bases match TRBD1. From germline, CDR1 is LNHDA and CDR2 SQIVND (reference sequence). The length of the CDR3 is 13 residues. The V gene end was trimmed by 9 bases and the J gene end by 5 bases; junction bases not matched to a gene: 5.